These 12 T cell receptor beta chains share one sample of origin, sequenced in a study of cytomegalovirus exposure and HLA in healthy donors. Amplification used 60 Vbeta primers and 13 Jbeta primers. Only in-frame clones appear in the TCRdb table, and some are missing; sequencing was by immunoSEQ multiplex PCR. This sample has around 130,000 clones; 70% to 80% occur once, and the top ten carry approximately 2.9%. Sequencing used PBMCs. The receptors derive from a human donor in good health.

The CDR3 DNA reads as TGTGCCAGCTCATCCATTGGGGAGTTCTCAGCCCAGCATTTT. Protein product: CASSSIGEFSAQHF. The chain carries TRBV18 and TRBJ1-5; no firm D call. CDR3 length: 14 residues. The germline V gene has CDR1 KGHSH and CDR2 LQKENI. The V end lost 5 bases, the J end lost 11 bases, and 19 bases lay between the germline ends.

This chain joins TRBV7-2 and TRBJ2-7; perhaps TRBD2 as D (6 bases). Germline CDR1 and CDR2: SGHTA and FQGNSA. V gave up 5 bases and J gave up 1 base, with 6 bases separating them. The CDR3 sequence is 12 residues long. This chain's CDR3 is CASSGGSYEQYF. The CDR3 DNA reads TGTGCCAGCAGCGGAGGGTCCTACGAGCAGTACTTC.

The rearrangement uses TRBV27 and TRBJ1-2; D is unresolved. The CDR3 totals 14 residues. Trimming stripped 2 bases from V and 5 bases from J, with 12 bases between. Germline-derived CDR1 and CDR2 are MNHEY and SMNVEV (reference sequence). DNA of the CDR3: TGTGCCAGCAGTTTAGTAGGGAGAGGGTATGGCTACACCTTC. As protein: CASSLVGRGYGYTF.

This sequence joins TRBV11-2 and TRBJ2-3; the D gene is possibly TRBD2 (6 bases). Deletions cut 4 bases from V and 8 bases from J, with 13 bases between. Germline V gene lookup returns CDR1 SGHAT and CDR2 FQNNGV. This CDR3 spans 13 amino acids. The CDR3 here is CASSSTSSGTQYF. CDR3 sequence (DNA): TGTGCCAGCAGCTCGACTAGTTCGGGTACGCAGTATTTT.

V usage is TRBV4-1 and J usage is TRBJ2-3, with 8 bases matching TRBD1. There are 15 residues in the CDR3. The V segment lost 4 bases and the J segment 0 bases; nucleotides outside the gene matches: 3. Germline CDR1 and CDR2: MGHRA and YSYEKL. The CDR3 region has the DNA TGCGCCAGCAGCCGCGGACAGGGAAGCACAGATACGCAGTATTTT. Protein sequence: CASSRGQGSTDTQYF.

The V call is TRBV6-5, the J call TRBJ2-5, with D uncertain. V dropped 6 bases and J dropped 4 bases, with 18 bases sitting between them. The CDR3 has 15 residues. The germline CDR1 and CDR2 sequences are MNHEY and SVGAGI. This CDR3 reads CASSSGGNVRETQYF. In nucleotides, the CDR3 is TGTGCCAGCAGCTCGGGTGGAAATGTGAGAGAGACCCAGTACTTC.

The gene calls are TRBV30 and TRBJ1-6; tentative D call: TRBD1 (5 bases). CDR1 and CDR2 (germline): GTSNPN, SVGIG (reference sequence). This CDR3 has 14 residues. Trimming removed 0 bases at V and 10 bases at J, with 13 bases between. The CDR3 is CAWSVRGGDSPLHF. The CDR3, as DNA: TGTGCCTGGAGTGTACGGGGGGGAGACTCACCCCTCCACTTT.

This chain connects TRBV30 to TRBJ2-1; 10 bases are a match to TRBD1. Trimming cost V 6 bases and J 8 bases; bases outside gene matches: 16. CDR3 length: 16 amino acids. Per the germline V gene, CDR1 is GTSNPN and CDR2 is SVGIG (reference sequence). The CDR3 DNA reads TGTGCCTGCCTCTGTGGCCGGGACAGGGGAAGAGATGAGCAGTTCTTC. Residues: CACLCGRDRGRDEQFF.

In its sample, this clone was seen a few times. The CDR3 protein is CASSVGYGGRGLANEQFF. CDR3 bases: TGTGCCAGCAGCGTAGGTTACGGCGGGAGGGGACTGGCCAATGAGCAGTTCTTC. The chain couples TRBV9 to TRBJ2-1, with TRBD2 identical over 9 bases. Germline values: CDR1 SGDLS, CDR2 YYNGEE. V dropped 0 bases and J dropped 6; count of bases not matched to a gene: 13. The CDR3 length is 18 residues.

This rearrangement joins TRBV7-2 to TRBJ1-5; 7 bases are shared with TRBD1. This CDR3 has 14 residues. V lost 5 bases to trimming and J lost 11 bases; unmatched junction nucleotides: 12. Per the germline V gene, CDR1 is SGHTA and CDR2 is FQGNSA. The chain's CDR3 is CASSRRGGQGSQHF. The CDR3 region has the DNA TGTGCCAGCAGCAGACGAGGGGGCCAGGGGTCCCAGCATTTT.

CDR3 sequence: CATSRDRGTGYEQYF. The CDR3 nucleotides read TGTGCCACCAGCAGGGACCGGGGGACAGGGTACGAGCAGTACTTC. V is TRBV15 and J is TRBJ2-7; 9 bases line up with TRBD1. The ends lost 3 bases at V and 4 bases at J; junction bases unmatched: 7. The germline gives CDR1 LNHNV, CDR2 YYDKDF (reference sequence). The CDR3 is 15 residues long.

The chain recombines TRBV29-1 with TRBJ2-1; 9 bases are shared with TRBD2. The CDR3 extends over 16 amino acids. Unmatched junction bases numbered 16, after V lost 5 bases and J lost 8 bases. Germline V CDR1 and CDR2: SQVTM, ANQGSEA. This CDR3 is CSVPTGLRGGIYEQFF. CDR3 DNA sequence: TGCAGCGTTCCGACAGGGTTGCGGGGGGGAATCTATGAGCAGTTCTTC.